Listed here are 19 T cell receptor beta chains from one sample, sequenced in a study. From the RT-PCR reads, TCRdb called clonotypes with MiXCR, one entry per CDR3 protein. The sample records more than 600,000 distinct CDR3 sequences, 14% being singletons. The sample comprised memory CD4+ T cells from blood. The receptor set was obtained from a female donor in good health, serving as a healthy control.

This clonotype was observed many times. The chain has TRBV20-1 and TRBJ1-5; TRBD1 matches 8 bases. Germline trimming cut 2 bases from V and 7 bases from J; bases unmatched to any gene: 7. This CDR3 is built from 14 residues. Germline values: CDR1 DFQATT, CDR2 SNEGSKA (reference sequence). The CDR3 DNA reads as TGCAGTGCTAGATTGCAGGGGGCACGGCAGCCCCAGCATTTT. It specifies CSARLQGARQPQHF.

The rearrangement joins TRBV7-9 to TRBJ2-3; possible D gene TRBD1, 5 bases. V gave up 5 bases and J gave up 11 bases, with 20 bases separating them. CDR3 length equals 14 residues. The V gene's germline CDR1 is SEHNR and CDR2 FQNEAQ (reference sequence). The CDR3 is CASSPPPGHLGQYF. For the CDR3, the DNA is TGTGCCAGCAGCCCTCCCCCCGGACATTTGGGGCAGTATTTT.

This clonotype was recorded many times. The gene calls are TRBV7-7 and TRBJ2-1; either TRBD1 or TRBD2 may fit D (7 bases each). Germline-derived CDR1 and CDR2 are SSHAT and FNYEAQ (reference sequence). The CDR3 is made up of 15 amino acids. Between the trimmed V and J ends, which lost 2 bases and 5 bases, there was a span of 13 bases. Here the CDR3 reads CASSLQGGGNNEQFF. In DNA, the CDR3 is TGTGCCAGCAGCTTACAGGGGGGGGGAAACAATGAGCAGTTCTTC.

This clonotype was detected many times. The chain uses TRBV7-2 and TRBJ2-1; TRBD1 might be the D (6 bases). The germline V gene has CDR1 SGHTA and CDR2 FQGNSA. Trimming cost V 1 base and J 3 bases, with 10 bases left between them. The CDR3 contains 15 residues. The CDR3 nucleotides are TGTGCCAGCAGCTTAGGACAGGCGGGCTACAATGAGCAGTTCTTC. Amino acid sequence: CASSLGQAGYNEQFF.

This clonotype was seen only a few times. The V and J genes are TRBV20-1 and TRBJ2-3; 11 bases line up with TRBD2. The CDR3 is 17 residues long. Trimming at V came to 0 bases and at J to 2 bases, leaving 7 bases not matched to a gene. Germline-derived CDR1 and CDR2 are DFQATT and SNEGSKA (reference sequence). CDR3 sequence (DNA): TGCAGTGCTAGAGACACTAGCGGGAGTTCGACCACAGATACGCAGTATTTT. It yields the protein CSARDTSGSSTTDTQYF.

The chain links TRBV6-6 to TRBJ2-7; 12 positions agree with TRBD1. Germline CDR1 and CDR2: MNHNY and SVGAGI (reference sequence). The junction had 6 bases not matched to a gene; V was cut back by 5 bases and J by 7 bases. The CDR3 runs to 14 residues. The CDR3 here is CASSNRDRGLEQYF. The CDR3, as DNA: TGTGCCAGCAGTAACCGGGACAGGGGGCTTGAGCAGTACTTC.

This clonotype was counted at least ten times. The chain has TRBV5-1 and TRBJ1-5; D is possibly TRBD1 (5 bases). This CDR3 has 14 amino acids. Trimming took 4 bases from V and 8 from J, leaving 16 bases between them. The germline CDR1 and CDR2 sequences are SGHRS and YFSETQ. The CDR3 DNA is TGCGCCAGCAGCCAATTGGGGGGTCCGGAGCCCCAGCATTTT. Residues: CASSQLGGPEPQHF.

V and J are TRBV15 and TRBJ2-5, with D possibly called TRBD1 or TRBD2 (6 bases each). V shed 0 bases and J shed 4 bases, with 15 bases lying between them. The CDR3 totals 16 residues. In germline, CDR1 is LNHNV, CDR2 YYDKDF (reference sequence). CDR3 DNA: TGTGCCACCAGCAGAGATCGATTGGGGGGCAGAGAGACCCAGTACTTC. Translated: CATSRDRLGGRETQYF.

The V call is TRBV10-3, the J call TRBJ2-3; 10 nucleotides line up with TRBD1. The CDR3 spans 15 residues. The V and J ends lost 10 bases and 5 bases, in that order; junction bases with no gene match: 12. The V gene's germline CDR1 is ENHRY and CDR2 SYGVKD. CDR3 region: CATLDKDRGGDTQYF. CDR3 sequence (DNA): TGTGCCACCCTAGATAAGGACAGGGGGGGAGATACGCAGTATTTT.

This clonotype showed up just a few times. This sequence joins TRBV24-1 and TRBJ2-5; possible D gene TRBD2, 6 bases. Trimming stripped 4 bases from V and 1 base from J, with 12 bases between. Germline lookup yields CDR1 KGHDR and CDR2 SFDVKD. The CDR3 contains 15 residues. The CDR3 is CATSDTRGFQETQYF. CDR3 nucleotides: TGTGCCACCAGTGACACCCGGGGGTTCCAAGAGACCCAGTACTTC.

This clonotype was recorded a few times. The genes are TRBV7-8 and TRBJ1-1; no clear D. Trimming shortened V by 5 bases and J by 6 bases, and 19 bases separated the two germline ends. CDR3 length equals 15 residues. From germline, CDR1 is SGHVS and CDR2 FQNEAQ. The CDR3 DNA is TGTGCCAGCAGCCCGACGGTCGGAAAAGTCGCTGAAGCTTTCTTT. This sequence encodes CASSPTVGKVAEAFF. Full variable domain (rest looked up from reference TRBV7-8 and TRBJ1-1): GAGVSQSPRYKVAKRGQDVALRCDPISGHVSLFWYQQALGQGPEFLTYFQNEAQLDKSGLPSDRFFAERPEGSVSTLKIQRTQQEDSAVYLCASSPTVGKVAEAFFGQGTRLTVV.

This clonotype was seen a few times. This chain links TRBV2 with TRBJ1-2; D gene unclear. Germline CDR1 SNHLY, CDR2 FYNNEI. This CDR3 is 13 amino acids long. V lost 5 bases to trimming and J lost 1 base, with 8 bases between them. CDR3 in amino acids: CASSNDINYGYTF. The CDR3 DNA is TGTGCCAGCAGTAACGACATTAACTATGGCTACACCTTC.

This clonotype appeared many times. This chain uses TRBV29-1 with TRBJ2-3; 10 bases are shared with TRBD1. The CDR3 is made up of 14 amino acids. Germline V gives CDR1 SQVTM, CDR2 ANQGSEA. The V gene end was trimmed by 6 bases and the J gene end by 5 bases; junction bases not matched to a gene: 8. CDR3 region: CSVADRGPGDTQYF. As DNA, the CDR3 is TGCAGCGTCGCCGACAGGGGGCCGGGAGATACGCAGTATTTT.

The chain carries TRBV24-1 and TRBJ2-5; 7 bases are a match to TRBD1. This CDR3 region has 15 residues. The trim removed 4 bases at V and 4 bases at J, leaving 8 bases unmatched. In germline, CDR1 is KGHDR, CDR2 SFDVKD. The CDR3 spells CATSDPQGSGETQYF. The CDR3 nucleotides read TGTGCCACCAGTGACCCACAGGGGTCGGGAGAGACCCAGTACTTC.

This clonotype was counted many times. The chain couples TRBV20-1 to TRBJ1-5; 8 bases are a match to TRBD1. Germline assignment: CDR1 DFQATT and CDR2 SNEGSKA (reference sequence). With V trimmed by 6 bases and J by 7 bases, 11 bases remained unmatched. The CDR3 runs to 14 residues. CDR3 sequence reads: CSAPDRARLQPQHF. The CDR3 DNA reads TGCAGTGCGCCGGACAGGGCCCGATTACAGCCCCAGCATTTT.

This clonotype was counted a few times. The chain combines TRBV7-2 with TRBJ1-1; no clear D gene. The V gene's germline CDR1 is SGHTA and CDR2 FQGNSA. V was shortened by 2 bases and J by 6 bases, with 10 bases between the two germline ends. The CDR3 has 13 amino acids. CDR3 sequence (DNA): TGTGCCAGCAGCTTACCGCAGGACCCTGAAGCTTTCTTT. Its translation is CASSLPQDPEAFF.

V usage is TRBV5-1 and J usage is TRBJ1-1; TRBD1 might be the D (5 bases). The CDR3 has 16 residues. The germline V gene encodes CDR1 SGHRS and CDR2 YFSETQ. Deletions cut 0 bases from V and 3 bases from J, with 15 bases between. The CDR3, as DNA: TGCGCCAGCAGCTTGGCCTCGGCAGGGACCCACACTGAAGCTTTCTTT. Its protein product is CASSLASAGTHTEAFF.

J is TRBJ2-1 and V is TRBV3-1; D possibly corresponds to TRBD1 (6 bases). V gave up 4 bases and J gave up 7 bases, with 14 bases separating them. This CDR3 is 14 amino acids long. In germline, CDR1 is LGHDT, CDR2 YNNKEL (reference sequence). CDR3 coding DNA: TGTGCCAGCAGCCCTCCGTGGGGGCTGAATGAGCAGTTCTTC. Translating gives CASSPPWGLNEQFF.

This clonotype was detected only a few times. The chain recombines TRBV7-9 with TRBJ2-7; 11 bases fit TRBD2. Germline-derived CDR1 and CDR2 are SEHNR and FQNEAQ (reference sequence). V lost 2 bases, J lost 4 bases, and 4 bases stayed unmatched. The CDR3 consists of 15 residues. CDR3 region: CASSLTPSGGYEQYF. Here the CDR3 DNA reads TGTGCCAGCAGCTTAACCCCTAGCGGGGGGTACGAGCAGTACTTC.